This is a list of T cell receptor beta chains from one sample in a study of vaccination and CD4 T cells after COVID-19. TCRdb reanalysed the PCR reads using MiXCR and keeps one entry per CDR3 protein. This table holds about 28,000 distinct CDR3 sequences, 45% to 55% found once. The source material was CD4+ T cells from blood, sampled about 7 months after SARS-CoV-2 vaccination. The receptors shown here come from a human donor who had recovered from COVID-19. Both conserved end residues are part of each CDR3. D genes are given only for firm matches. Some rows have no size entry. The others give once, few or many, or a class for an expanded clone.

clone_size | d_call | j_call | v_call | cdr3_nt | cdr3_aa
- | TRBD2 | TRBJ2-2 | TRBV30 | TGTGCCTGGAGTGGGGAGCGGGAGGGTAATCCCGGGGAGCTGTTTTTT | CAWSGEREGNPGELFF
- | - | TRBJ1-1 | TRBV18 | TGTGCCAGCTCACGGAGTGGTATTGTGAACACTGAAGCTTTCTTT | CASSRSGIVNTEAFF
- | - | TRBJ2-7 | TRBV24-1 | TGTGCCACCAGTAGCCATACGGCCCCGTACGAGCAGTACTTC | CATSSHTAPYEQYF
- | - | TRBJ2-3 | TRBV4-2 | TGTGCCAGCAGCCGGCCGGCGGGGGATACGCAGTATTTT | CASSRPAGDTQYF
few | - | TRBJ2-5 | TRBV20-1 | TGCAGTGCCCCTTGGACCAGCGGGGAGACCCAGTACTTC | CSAPWTSGETQYF
once | - | TRBJ2-2 | TRBV11-3 | TGTGCCAGCAGCTTAGAGCCCCTGGGGGAGCTGTTTTTT | CASSLEPLGELFF
few | TRBD1 | TRBJ1-5 | TRBV20-1 | TGCAGTGCAACGACAGGGGCTGGGTTTTTGAGCAATCAGCCCCAGCATTTT | CSATTGAGFLSNQPQHF
- | TRBD2 | TRBJ2-7 | TRBV6-1 | TGTGCCAGCGTACCCGGGACTAGCGTGTACGAGCAGTACTTC | CASVPGTSVYEQYF
- | - | TRBJ1-5 | TRBV7-2 | TGTGCCAGCAGCTTGCGGGCAGGGGACAATCAGCCCCAGCATTTT | CASSLRAGDNQPQHF
- | - | TRBJ1-2 | TRBV4-3 | TGCGCCAGCAGCCTAGGGGAGGGGGAAGGGAGAGGCTACACCTTC | CASSLGEGEGRGYTF
few | TRBD1 | TRBJ1-5 | TRBV7-8 | TGTGCCAGCAGCCCGGACCACAGGGGGGTAGATCAGCCCCAGCATTTT | CASSPDHRGVDQPQHF
- | - | TRBJ1-2 | TRBV7-3 | TGTGCCAGCAGCTTAAGTGACAGGTACTATGGCTACACCTTC | CASSLSDRYYGYTF
few | TRBD1 | TRBJ2-3 | TRBV20-1 | TGCAGTGCTAGCCCGCGACAGGGGACTCCTGCCACGCCAATCACAGATACGCAGTATTTT | CSASPRQGTPATPITDTQYF
- | TRBD2 | TRBJ2-1 | TRBV4-2 | TGTGCCAGCAGCCAACTCGTAGCGGGAGGGCCAAGTATCTACAATGAGCAGTTCTTC | CASSQLVAGGPSIYNEQFF
once | - | TRBJ2-2 | TRBV5-4 | TGTGCCAGCAGCTTGATAGGGAACACCGGGGAGCTGTTTTTT | CASSLIGNTGELFF
- | - | TRBJ2-7 | TRBV20-1 | TGCAGTGCTAGAGTCAGGGCGAGCTCCTACGAGCAGTACTTC | CSARVRASSYEQYF
- | - | TRBJ2-7 | TRBV27 | TGTGCCAGCAGGAAGACAGGACCTTTCTACGAGCAGTACTTC | CASRKTGPFYEQYF
- | - | TRBJ2-7 | TRBV2 | TGTGCCAGCAGTGGGGACCTGGGGAACGAGCAGTACTTC | CASSGDLGNEQYF
- | TRBD2 | TRBJ2-1 | TRBV20-1 | TGCAGTGCTAGAGATCAACTAGCGGGAGACTGGAATGAGCAGTTCTTC | CSARDQLAGDWNEQFF
once | - | TRBJ1-5 | TRBV20-1 | TGCAGTGCTAGTGATGGCGGTGGCAATCAGCCCCAGCATTTT | CSASDGGGNQPQHF
- | - | TRBJ2-1 | TRBV6-1 | TGTGCCAGCAGTGAAGCCCGAATCAATGAGCAGTTCTTC | CASSEARINEQFF
- | TRBD2 | TRBJ2-2 | TRBV15 | TGTGCCACCGGCAACCCCGCGGGCCTAGCGGGGATGAACACCGGGGAGCTGTTTTTT | CATGNPAGLAGMNTGELFF
- | - | TRBJ2-5 | TRBV29-1 | TGCAGCGTTGACAACAGGAGGCGTCGCGAGACCCAGTACTTC | CSVDNRRRRETQYF
- | - | TRBJ2-1 | TRBV10-3 | TGTGCCATCAGTGAGGGATCTTACAATGAGCAGTTCTTC | CAISEGSYNEQFF
- | TRBD1 | TRBJ1-1 | TRBV19 | TGTGCCAGCCGACAGGGACAGTTGAACACTGAAGCTTTCTTT | CASRQGQLNTEAFF
- | - | TRBJ2-3 | TRBV7-9 | TGTGCCAGCAGACCCTCATTCCGCGAGACAGATACGCAGTATTTT | CASRPSFRETDTQYF
- | - | TRBJ1-5 | TRBV15 | TGTGCCACCAGCAGAGAAGGGGTCCAGCCCCAGCATTTT | CATSREGVQPQHF
- | TRBD2 | TRBJ2-3 | TRBV6-4 | TGTGCCAGCAGTTTAGCGGGAGAAGGTACAGATACGCAGTATTTT | CASSLAGEGTDTQYF
few | TRBD2 | TRBJ2-3 | TRBV6-5 | TGTGCCAGCAGTTCCTGGACTAGCGGGAGGCCAGATACGCAGTATTTT | CASSSWTSGRPDTQYF
- | - | TRBJ2-5 | TRBV28 | TGTGCCACTTGTCCCGGCCAAGAGACCCAGTACTTC | CATCPGQETQYF
few | - | TRBJ2-5 | TRBV24-1 | TGTGCCACCAGTGATAGAGAGACCCAGTACTTC | CATSDRETQYF
- | - | TRBJ2-1 | TRBV27 | TGTGCCAGCAGTTTAGTTAGTCGGTGGGGGGGCGGCCACAAAGAGCAGTTCTTC | CASSLVSRWGGGHKEQFF
- | TRBD2 | TRBJ2-1 | TRBV7-6 | TGTGCCAGCAGCTTATCTGCGGGAGCGGTAAACAATGAGCAGTTCTTC | CASSLSAGAVNNEQFF
- | - | TRBJ2-3 | TRBV29-1 | TGCAGCGTTGGGACAGATACGCAGTATTTT | CSVGTDTQYF
few | TRBD2 | TRBJ2-3 | TRBV27 | TGTGCCAGCAGTGGGGACTACTCAGATCTTGTGTTAGGTACGCAGTATTTT | CASSGDYSDLVLGTQYF
- | TRBD2 | TRBJ2-7 | TRBV6-2/TRBV6-3 | TGTGCCAGCAGACGACCCCGGGGACTAGCCGATGAGGAGCAGTACTTC | CASRRPRGLADEEQYF
- | - | TRBJ2-5 | TRBV7-2 | TGTGCCAGCAGCGTATTTGGGGAGACCCAGTACTTC | CASSVFGETQYF
- | TRBD1 | TRBJ1-6 | TRBV7-8 | TGTGCCAGCAGCATGGGACAGGGTTTCTATAATTCACCCCTCCACTTT | CASSMGQGFYNSPLHF
- | - | TRBJ2-7 | TRBV27 | TGTGCCAGCAGTCCAGGGTCCGAGCAGTACTTC | CASSPGSEQYF
few | TRBD1 | TRBJ1-2 | TRBV6-1 | TGTGCCAGCAGTGAAGTTTTCGGACAGGGGACTGATGGCTACACCTTC | CASSEVFGQGTDGYTF
- | TRBD1 | TRBJ2-1 | TRBV11-3 | TGTGCCAGCAGCCCCCGGGACAGGGGCACGGATGAGCAGTTCTTC | CASSPRDRGTDEQFF
- | - | TRBJ2-5 | TRBV6-1 | TGTGCCAGCAGCTCATTCACGGGTGAATCGCAAGAGACCCAGTACTTC | CASSSFTGESQETQYF
few | - | TRBJ2-2 | TRBV7-2 | TGTGCCAGCAGCTTAGAGGGGATCACCGGGGAGCTGTTTTTT | CASSLEGITGELFF
- | - | TRBJ2-7 | TRBV20-1 | TGCAGTGCTAGAGGACAGGAGGCCGAGCAGTACTTC | CSARGQEAEQYF